These 5 T cell receptor beta chains came from one sample sequenced in a study of immune evolution from preneoplasia to lung adenocarcinoma. Using immunoSEQ multiplex PCR, the repertoire was profiled, and TCRdb retains in-frame clones only, with some absent. Among some 2,200 clones listed, 75% to 85% were seen once. The sequenced material came from FFPE minimally invasive lung adenocarcinoma tissue. The receptors originated from a person aged 60-80 years with lung adenocarcinoma.

This clone showed up just a few times. The chain is built from TRBV5-6 and TRBJ2-1; TRBD1 is a possible D gene (6 bases). CDR3 length: 15 residues. The V end was cut by 2 bases, the J end by 5 bases, with 14 bases between. CDR1 SGHDT and CDR2 YYEEEE come from the germline V gene. The CDR3 reads CASSFDRRSDNEQFF. CDR3 in DNA: TGTGCCAGCAGCTTCGACAGGCGAAGCGACAATGAGCAGTTCTTC.

This clone was counted only a few times. V usage is TRBV5-1 and J usage is TRBJ2-1, with D perhaps assigned TRBD1 or TRBD2 (6 bases each). The length of the CDR3 is 15 residues. Per germline, CDR1 SGHRS and CDR2 YFSETQ. The ends were cut back, 0 bases at V and 3 bases at J, with 10 bases in the middle. For the CDR3, the DNA is TGCGCCAGCAGCTTGGCGGGGGCCATCTACAATGAGCAGTTCTTC. Encoded protein: CASSLAGAIYNEQFF.

The rearrangement joins TRBV18 to TRBJ1-6; TRBD1 might be the D (6 bases). Per the germline V gene, CDR1 is KGHSH and CDR2 is LQKENI. This CDR3 has 14 residues. Between the trimmed V and J ends, which lost 3 bases and 8 bases, there was a span of 11 bases. Here the CDR3 reads CASSPGGAYSPLHF. CDR3 nucleotides: TGTGCCAGCTCACCGGGGGGGGCTTATTCACCCCTCCACTTT. Full variable domain (missing parts from reference TRBV18 and TRBJ1-6): NAGVMQNPRHLVRRRGQEARLRCSPMKGHSHVYWYRQLPEEGLKFMVYLQKENIIDESGMPKERFSAEFPKEGPSILRIQQVVRGDSAAYFCASSPGGAYSPLHFGNGTRLTVT.

V gene TRBV6-6 combines with J gene TRBJ1-1, with 7 bases matching TRBD1. Per germline, CDR1 MNHNY and CDR2 SVGAGI (reference sequence). The CDR3 has 13 residues. V gave up 6 bases and J gave up 3 bases; unmatched junction bases: 4. The CDR3 spells CASRHTGDTEAFF. For the CDR3, the DNA is TGTGCCAGCAGACACACAGGGGACACTGAAGCTTTCTTT.

This chain connects TRBV2 to TRBJ1-1; 8 bases map to TRBD1. This CDR3 has 11 residues. CDR1 is SNHLY and CDR2 is FYNNEI in the germline V gene. V lost 6 bases, J lost 10 bases, and 4 bases stayed unmatched. Here the CDR3 DNA reads TGTGCCAGCAGAGTGACAGGGGTAGCTTTCTTT. Translation: CASRVTGVAFF.